The entry that follows covers one T cell receptor (beta chain) sequence. The table came from immunoSEQ multiplex PCR; TCRdb's copy has only in-frame clones and leaves some out. The table lists more than 90,000 clones, roughly 83% of them singletons. The data stem from a study of OX40 agonist ivuxolimab in advanced cancers. This specimen was CD4+ or CD8+ T cells sorted from blood, taken in a trial of the OX40 agonist ivuxolimab. The sequence derives from an adult with an advanced solid tumor such as melanoma, head and neck, liver or kidney cancer.

The CDR3 sequence: CASSPIRDMPYEQYF. CDR3 nucleotide sequence: TGTGCCAGCAGCCCGATCCGGGACATGCCCTACGAGCAGTACTTC. V is TRBV28 and J is TRBJ2-7; maybe TRBD1 (6 bases). Germline CDR1 MDHEN, CDR2 SYDVKM. Trimming stripped 6 bases from V and 2 bases from J, with 17 bases between. The length of the CDR3 is 15 residues.